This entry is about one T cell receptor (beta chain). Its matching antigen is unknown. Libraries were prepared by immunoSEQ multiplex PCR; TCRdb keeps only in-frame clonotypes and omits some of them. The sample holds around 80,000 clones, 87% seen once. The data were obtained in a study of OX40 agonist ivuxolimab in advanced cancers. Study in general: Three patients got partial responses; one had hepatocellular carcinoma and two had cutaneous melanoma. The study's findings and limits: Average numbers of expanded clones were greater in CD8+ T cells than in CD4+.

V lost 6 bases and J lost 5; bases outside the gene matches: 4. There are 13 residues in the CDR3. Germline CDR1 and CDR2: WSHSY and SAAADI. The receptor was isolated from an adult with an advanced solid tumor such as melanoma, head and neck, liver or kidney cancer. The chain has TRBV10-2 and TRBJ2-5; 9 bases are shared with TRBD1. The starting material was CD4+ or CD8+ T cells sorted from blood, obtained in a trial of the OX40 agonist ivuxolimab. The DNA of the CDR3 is TGCGCCAGCAGGTGGACAGGGGTGGAGACCCAGTACTTC. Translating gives CASRWTGVETQYF.